The clone carrying this TCR beta chain was observed a few times. What it binds is unknown. This specimen belongs to a study of T-cell memory formation after mild COVID-19. Germline V gene data show CDR1 as SGHAT and CDR2 as FQNNGV. CDR3 size: 13 residues. V was shortened by 5 bases and J by 5 bases, with 10 bases between the two germline ends. TCRdb itself ran the 5' RACE reads through MiXCR, one entry per CDR3 protein. The sample consists of some 180,000 distinct CDR3 sequences, approximately 12% of them appearing once. The study, taken as a whole, reports: A balance of CD4 and CD8 characterized clones contracting day 15 to 85, whereas later expanders leaned CD4+. There was no confirmation that second-wave clones peaking on day 37 were SARS-CoV-2 specific.

Sequencing was carried out using PBMCs or a T cell subset sorted from them (not recorded which). The genes are TRBV11-2 and TRBJ2-4; no clear D. The TCR sequence derives from a man between 18 and 29 years old who had mild COVID-19 (a few samples of this study predate the infection). Cell type and time point are not known. DNA for the CDR3: TGTGCCAGCAGCCCTGGGCGCGAAAACATTCAGTACTTC. Its translation: CASSPGRENIQYF.